What follows are 17 T cell receptor beta chains derived from one specimen sequenced in a study of beta chain features in type 1 diabetes. Since all of the isolated RNA was reverse transcribed, expressed TCRB transcripts were what got sequenced. Using immunoSEQ multiplex PCR, the repertoire was profiled, and TCRdb retains in-frame clones only, with some absent. The sample has some 400,000 clones, about 16% seen once. Material: naive CD4+ T cells from blood. Receptor source: a woman between 18 and 29 years old in good health.

This chain uses TRBV9 with TRBJ2-2, with unresolved D. The CDR3 has 14 residues. Germline V gives CDR1 SGDLS, CDR2 YYNGEE. Trimming took 0 bases from V and 4 from J, leaving 7 bases between them. CDR3 sequence (DNA): TGTGCCAGCAGCGTAGGGAGCATCACCGGGGAGCTGTTTTTT. Translation gives CASSVGSITGELFF.

The chain recombines TRBV19 with TRBJ2-1, with 7 bases lining up with TRBD2. J lost 7 bases, V lost 0 bases, and 9 bases had no gene match. The CDR3 is 16 residues long. Per germline, CDR1 LNHDA and CDR2 SQIVND (reference sequence). CDR3: CASSIDGGGPINEQFF. The CDR3 bases are TGTGCCAGTAGTATAGACGGGGGAGGGCCCATAAATGAGCAGTTCTTC.

This clone was picked up a small number of times. The V call is TRBV29-1, the J call TRBJ2-3; 9 bases align to TRBD2. Trimming removed 0 bases from V and 3 bases from J; junction bases left unmatched: 7. The germline V gene has CDR1 SQVTM and CDR2 ANQGSEA. This CDR3 is built from 16 residues. The CDR3 nucleotides read TGCAGCGTTGAAGAGTCTAGGGGACTAGCTACAGATACGCAGTATTTT. This translates into CSVEESRGLATDTQYF.

This clone was counted only a few times. The chain carries TRBV5-1 and TRBJ2-2; 7 nucleotides match TRBD1. Germline loops: CDR1 SGHRS, CDR2 YFSETQ. The CDR3 is made up of 17 amino acids. J was trimmed by 9 bases and V by 1 base; bases with no gene match: 15. DNA for the CDR3: TGCGCCAGCAGCTTGAACGGCCGACAGGGTAGTACGCGGGAGCTGTTTTTT. Its protein is CASSLNGRQGSTRELFF. Using reference TRBV5-1 and TRBJ2-2 for the parts outside the CDR3, the full variable domain is KAGVTQTPRYLIKTRGQQVTLSCSPISGHRSVSWYQQTPGQGLQFLFEYFSETQRNKGNFPGRFSGRQFSNSRSEMNVSTLELGDSALYLCASSLNGRQGSTRELFFGEGSRLTVL.

V is TRBV7-3 and J is TRBJ2-1; no clear D. Germline loops: CDR1 SGHTA, CDR2 FQGTGA. Trimming left V 2 bases short and J 10 bases short, with 12 bases between. The CDR3 is 13 amino acids. DNA of the CDR3: TGTGCCAGCAGCTTAGTCGCGCCAGGAGAGCAGTTCTTC. Translated, it gives CASSLVAPGEQFF.

In its sample, this clone was seen a few times. V is TRBV4-3 and J is TRBJ2-7; D perhaps matches TRBD2 (5 bases). Trimming removed 0 bases from V and 2 bases from J, with 11 bases in between. Germline V gene data show CDR1 as LGHNA and CDR2 as YSLEER. This CDR3 is 15 amino acids long. DNA of the CDR3: TGCGCCAGCAGCCAAGACCGGGGTAATGCCTACGAGCAGTACTTC. This sequence encodes CASSQDRGNAYEQYF.

The chain carries TRBV9 and TRBJ2-7; TRBD2 might be the D (6 bases). Germline CDR1 and CDR2: SGDLS and YYNGEE. CDR3 length equals 16 residues. The V end was cut by 2 bases, the J end by 5 bases, with 20 bases between. CDR3 region: CASSVSPGGDWDEQYF. The CDR3 DNA reads TGTGCCAGCAGCGTTTCCCCCGGGGGTGACTGGGACGAGCAGTACTTC.

This chain uses TRBV7-2 with TRBJ2-1; D gene ambiguous. Germline loops: CDR1 SGHTA, CDR2 FQGNSA. V was cut by 1 base and J by 4 bases, with 17 bases left in between. CDR3 size: 17 residues. The CDR3, as DNA: TGTGCCAGCAGCTTAGAAAAGTTGGCTCCCTTATACAATGAGCAGTTCTTC. Its protein is CASSLEKLAPLYNEQFF.

In this sample, this clone turned up a few times. This chain connects TRBV30 to TRBJ1-5; 8 bases line up with TRBD1. Germline V gene lookup returns CDR1 GTSNPN and CDR2 SVGIG (reference sequence). V was clipped by 2 bases and J by 4 bases; unmatched bases: 4. The CDR3 runs 14 residues. The CDR3 bases are TGTGCCTGGAGTTCCGGGACAGGTAATCAGCCCCAGCATTTT. Its protein product is CAWSSGTGNQPQHF. The whole variable domain, filled in from reference TRBV30 and TRBJ1-5, reads SQTIHQWPATLVQPVGSPLSLECTVEGTSNPNLYWYRQAAGRGLQLLFYSVGIGQISSEVPQNLSASRPQDRQFILSSKKLLLSDSGFYLCAWSSGTGNQPQHFGDGTRLSIL.

The chain has TRBV27 and TRBJ2-1, with D tentatively TRBD2 (6 bases). Germline V gene sequence: CDR1 MNHEY, CDR2 SMNVEV (reference sequence). Trimming left V 5 bases short and J 4 bases short, with 15 bases between. The CDR3 runs 15 residues. The CDR3 loop is CASSPGTGGYNEQFF. CDR3 nucleotides: TGTGCCAGCAGTCCGGGGACTGGGGGGTACAATGAGCAGTTCTTC.

This clone occurred a few times. The gene calls are TRBV10-3 and TRBJ2-2, with TRBD1 identical over 10 bases. The J segment lost 4 bases and the V segment lost 8 bases, leaving 4 bases of the junction unmatched. The germline V gene encodes CDR1 ENHRY and CDR2 SYGVKD. CDR3 length equals 14 residues. The DNA for the CDR3 is TGTGCCATCCGGGACAGGGGTTCCACCGGGGAGCTGTTTTTT. Translating it yields CAIRDRGSTGELFF.

This clone has only a few counts. The J gene is TRBJ2-2, the V gene TRBV5-6, with 9 positions matching TRBD2. CDR3 length: 13 amino acids. V trimming: 6 bases; J trimming: 15 bases; junction bases outside the gene matches: 12. CDR1 and CDR2 (germline): SGHDT, YYEEEE. The CDR3 is CASNPGGLAGMFF. For the CDR3, the DNA is TGTGCCAGCAACCCAGGAGGGCTAGCGGGGATGTTTTTT. Based on the CDR3 plus reference TRBV5-6 and TRBJ2-2, the full variable domain is DAGVTQSPTHLIKTRGQQVTLRCSPKSGHDTVSWYQQALGQGPQFIFQYYEEEERQRGNFPDRFSGHQFPNYSSELNVNALLLGDSALYLCASNPGGLAGMFFGEGSRLTVL.

This clone was counted a few times. This chain connects TRBV28 to TRBJ2-1; 9 bases fit TRBD1. The CDR3 loop spans 14 amino acids. Germline loops: CDR1 MDHEN, CDR2 SYDVKM. Losses at the gene ends were 5 bases for V and 9 bases for J; bases not matched to a gene: 8. CDR3: CASSGQGILGEQFF. The CDR3 DNA is TGTGCCAGCAGTGGACAGGGGATATTGGGTGAGCAGTTCTTC.

This clone was seen a few times. The V call is TRBV23-1, the J call TRBJ2-3, with a tentative D call TRBD1 (5 bases). TRBV23-1 carries the ORF label, with uncertain function. Trimming removed 2 bases from V and 13 bases from J, with 16 bases in between. This CDR3 comprises 13 residues. CDR3 bases: TGCGCCAGCAGTCAAAAAGGACACCGGTTGGAGTATTTT. Encoded protein: CASSQKGHRLEYF.

V and J are TRBV30 and TRBJ1-2, with TRBD1 matching over 10 bases. The CDR3 contains 15 residues. The V gene end was trimmed by 0 bases and the J gene end by 5 bases; junction bases not matched to a gene: 6. Germline assignment: CDR1 GTSNPN and CDR2 SVGIG (reference sequence). CDR3 coding DNA: TGTGCCTGGAGTGTTTTTCCGGGACAGGGGTATGGCTACACCTTC. Translated: CAWSVFPGQGYGYTF.

This clone has only a few counts. The CDR3 nucleotides are TGTGCCAGCAGCCTCGTGGCCTCTGGGGCCAACGTCCTGACTTTC. Its protein product is CASSLVASGANVLTF. The chain employs TRBV7-3 and TRBJ2-6; D gene unclear. The V gene's germline CDR1 is SGHTA and CDR2 FQGTGA. Trimming cost V 5 bases and J 0 bases, with 8 bases left between them. The CDR3 has 15 amino acids.

The chain joins TRBV11-2 to TRBJ2-2, with 9 positions matching TRBD2. CDR3 length equals 16 residues. CDR1 is SGHAT, CDR2 FQNNGV, per germline. V shed 3 bases, J shed 4 bases, and the junction held 6 bases outside the gene matches. The CDR3 DNA follows: TGTGCCAGCAGCTTGACTAGCGGTACCTTCACCGGGGAGCTGTTTTTT. Translation gives CASSLTSGTFTGELFF.